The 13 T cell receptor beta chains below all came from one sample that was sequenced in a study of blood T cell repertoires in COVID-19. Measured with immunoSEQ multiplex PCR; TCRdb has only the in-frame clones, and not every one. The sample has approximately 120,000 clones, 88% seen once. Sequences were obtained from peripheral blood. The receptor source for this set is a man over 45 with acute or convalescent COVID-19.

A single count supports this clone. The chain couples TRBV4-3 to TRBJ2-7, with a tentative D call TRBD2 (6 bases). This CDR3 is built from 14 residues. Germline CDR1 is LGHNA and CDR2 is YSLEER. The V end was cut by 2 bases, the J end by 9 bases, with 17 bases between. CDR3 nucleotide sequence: TGCGCCAGCAGCCAATACACAAACTCCGGGGGGCAGTACTTC. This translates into CASSQYTNSGGQYF.

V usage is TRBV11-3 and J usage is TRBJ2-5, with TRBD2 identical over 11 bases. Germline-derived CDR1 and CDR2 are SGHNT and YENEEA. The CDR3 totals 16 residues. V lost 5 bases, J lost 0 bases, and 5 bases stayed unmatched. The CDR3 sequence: CASSEGTSGDQETQYF. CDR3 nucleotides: TGTGCCAGCAGCGAAGGGACTAGCGGAGACCAAGAGACCCAGTACTTC. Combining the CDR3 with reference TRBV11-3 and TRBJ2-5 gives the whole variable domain EAGVVQSPRYKIIEKKQPVAFWCNPISGHNTLYWYLQNLGQGPELLIRYENEEAVDDSQLPKDRFSAERLKGVDSTLKIQPAELGDSAVYLCASSEGTSGDQETQYFGPGTRLLVL.

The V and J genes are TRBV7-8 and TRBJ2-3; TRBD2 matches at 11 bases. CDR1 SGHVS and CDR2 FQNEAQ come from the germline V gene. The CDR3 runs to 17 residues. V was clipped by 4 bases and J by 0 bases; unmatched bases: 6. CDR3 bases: TGTGCCAGCAGCTCTTTTAGCGGGAGGGCTAGCACAGATACGCAGTATTTT. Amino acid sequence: CASSSFSGRASTDTQYF. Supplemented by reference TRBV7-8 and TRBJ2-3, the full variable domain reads GAGVSQSPRYKVAKRGQDVALRCDPISGHVSLFWYQQALGQGPEFLTYFQNEAQLDKSGLPSDRFFAERPEGSVSTLKIQRTQQEDSAVYLCASSSFSGRASTDTQYFGPGTRLTVL.

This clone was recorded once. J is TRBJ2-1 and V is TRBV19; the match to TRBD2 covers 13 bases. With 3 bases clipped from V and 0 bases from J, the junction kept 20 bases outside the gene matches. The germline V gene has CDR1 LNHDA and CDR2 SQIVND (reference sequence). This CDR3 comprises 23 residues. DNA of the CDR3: TGTGCCAGTAGTATTATGGTCAGGGGGACTAGCGGGGCCTACTTTCTCTCCTACAATGAGCAGTTCTTC. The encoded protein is CASSIMVRGTSGAYFLSYNEQFF.

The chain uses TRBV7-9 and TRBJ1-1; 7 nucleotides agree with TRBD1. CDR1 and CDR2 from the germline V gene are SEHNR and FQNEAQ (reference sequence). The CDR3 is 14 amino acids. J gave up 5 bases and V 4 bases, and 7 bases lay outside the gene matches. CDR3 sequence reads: CASSSDRVITEAFF. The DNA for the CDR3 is TGTGCCAGCAGCTCAGACAGGGTGATAACTGAAGCTTTCTTT.

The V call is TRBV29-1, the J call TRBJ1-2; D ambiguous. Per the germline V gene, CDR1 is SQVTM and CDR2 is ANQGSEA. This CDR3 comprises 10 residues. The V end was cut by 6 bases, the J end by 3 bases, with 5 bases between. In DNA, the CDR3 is TGCAGCGTATGCGACTATGGCTACACCTTC. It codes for CSVCDYGYTF.

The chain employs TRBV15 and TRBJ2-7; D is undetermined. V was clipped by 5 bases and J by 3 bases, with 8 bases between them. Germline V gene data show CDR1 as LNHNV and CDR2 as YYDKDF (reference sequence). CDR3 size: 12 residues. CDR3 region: CATSLMNYEQYF. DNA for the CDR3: TGTGCCACCAGCCTAATGAACTACGAGCAGTACTTC.

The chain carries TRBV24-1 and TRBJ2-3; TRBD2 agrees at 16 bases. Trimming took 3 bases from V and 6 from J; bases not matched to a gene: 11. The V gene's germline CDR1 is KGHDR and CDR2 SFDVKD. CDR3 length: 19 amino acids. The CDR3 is CATSDPGTSGRAARDTQYF. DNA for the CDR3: TGTGCCACCAGTGATCCCGGGACTAGCGGGAGGGCCGCCAGGGATACGCAGTATTTT.

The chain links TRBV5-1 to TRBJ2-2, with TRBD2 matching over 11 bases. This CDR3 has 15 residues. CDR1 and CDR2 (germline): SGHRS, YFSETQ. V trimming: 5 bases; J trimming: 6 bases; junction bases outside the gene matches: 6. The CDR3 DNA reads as TGCGCCAGCAGACTAGCGGGAGTTAAAGCCGGGGAGCTGTTTTTT. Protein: CASRLAGVKAGELFF.

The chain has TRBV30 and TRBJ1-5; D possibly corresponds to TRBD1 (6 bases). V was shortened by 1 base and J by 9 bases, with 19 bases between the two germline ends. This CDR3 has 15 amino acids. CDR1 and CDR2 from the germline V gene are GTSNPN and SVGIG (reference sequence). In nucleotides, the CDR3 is TGTGCCTGGAGTGGGAGGGGGGGCGGCCTCCGGCCCCAGCATTTT. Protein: CAWSGRGGGLRPQHF.

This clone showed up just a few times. The CDR3 is CASSFGTEAFF. For the CDR3, the DNA is TGTGCCAGCAGTTTCGGCACTGAAGCTTTCTTT. V and J are TRBV6-5 and TRBJ1-1, with D hard to call. CDR3 length: 11 residues. V lost 4 bases and J 4 bases, leaving 4 bases between the germline ends. The germline CDR1 and CDR2 sequences are MNHEY and SVGAGI.

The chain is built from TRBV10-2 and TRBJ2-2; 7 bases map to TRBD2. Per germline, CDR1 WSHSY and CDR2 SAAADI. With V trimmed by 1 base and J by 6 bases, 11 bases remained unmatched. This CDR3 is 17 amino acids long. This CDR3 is CASSEWLGGSGAGELFF. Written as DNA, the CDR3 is TGCGCCAGCAGTGAGTGGTTGGGCGGGAGTGGCGCCGGGGAGCTGTTTTTT.

The CDR3 nucleotides read TGTGCCAGCTGGAGGCTAGCGGGAGTGAACATTCAGTACTTC. As protein: CASWRLAGVNIQYF. The V and J genes are TRBV5-8 and TRBJ2-4; 10 bases agree with TRBD2. The germline V gene encodes CDR1 SGHTS and CDR2 YDEGEE. V lost 7 bases and J lost 7; bases outside the gene matches: 8. The CDR3 has 14 residues.